This TCR beta chain is from a study of Ad26.COV2.S vaccination and SARS-CoV-2 variants. General study results and limits: It was reported that spike-specific CD8+ and CD4+ T cell responses were substantially broad after vaccination.

Specified treatment: 19 received Ad26.COV2.S at low or high dose, single or two shots; 5 received placebo; per-sample allocation not given. Specimen acquisition occurred on day 63 following the initial vaccine or placebo injection. The CDR3 covers 13 residues. The V end was cut by 4 bases, the J end by 0 bases, with 7 bases between. Per the germline V gene, CDR1 is SGDLS and CDR2 is YYNGEE. TCRdb's table, derived via immunoSEQ multiplex PCR, lists solely in-frame clones and lacks some. Among approximately 460,000 clones listed, 70% to 90% were seen once. A word on this clone: Its antigen remains unidentified.

V usage is TRBV9 and J usage is TRBJ1-2; D is unclear. This material consisted of peripheral blood, taken in a trial of Ad26.COV2.S vaccine versus placebo. This clonotype was obtained from a person aged 18-60 years who received the Ad26.COV2.S COVID-19 vaccine or a placebo. CDR3 DNA: TGTGCCAGCAGCCTTACACCTAACTATGGCTACACCTTC. Its translation is CASSLTPNYGYTF.